A single sample is the source of the 6 T cell receptor beta chains below, sequenced in a study of shared clonotypes between healthy human individuals. CD45RO-negative, CCR7-selected cells formed the naive CD8 fraction, which excluded terminally differentiated effector memory CD45RA+ cells. Only in-frame clones appear in the TCRdb table, and some are missing; sequencing was by immunoSEQ multiplex PCR. This sample has a few million clones; 93% occur once, and the top ten carry about 1.7%. The material sequenced was naive CD8+ T cells from PBMCs. Source of these receptors: a man aged 18 to 30 in good health. Some clones in this sample may be carry-over from other donors' samples.

The J gene is TRBJ2-7, the V gene TRBV10-2; D ambiguous. The CDR3 sequence is 15 residues long. Trimming took off 5 bases at V and 6 bases at J, with 20 bases between the two ends. Per the germline V gene, CDR1 is WSHSY and CDR2 is SAAADI. CDR3 nucleotide sequence: TGCGCCAGCAGTCATTCCGGCAGGCCTACGCGCGAGCAGTACTTC. Amino acid sequence: CASSHSGRPTREQYF.

This sequence joins TRBV6-5 and TRBJ2-2, with D hard to call. Germline CDR1 and CDR2: MNHEY and SVGAGI. Trimming took off 2 bases at V and 9 bases at J, with 4 bases between the two ends. The CDR3 runs 11 residues. Here the CDR3 reads CASSYGRELFF. The CDR3 DNA sequence: TGTGCCAGCAGTTACGGCCGGGAGCTGTTTTTT.

This chain links TRBV29-1 with TRBJ2-3, with 10 bases aligning to TRBD2. This CDR3 has 15 residues. J was trimmed by 6 bases and V by 4 bases; bases with no gene match: 10. Germline CDR1 and CDR2: SQVTM and ANQGSEA. The CDR3: CSVGLAGGPRDTQYF. The CDR3 nucleotides are TGCAGCGTTGGGTTAGCGGGAGGCCCCCGGGATACGCAGTATTTT.

The chain carries TRBV7-2 and TRBJ2-3; unclear D gene. This CDR3 region has 16 residues. Germline V gene sequence: CDR1 SGHTA, CDR2 FQGNSA. The V end lost 0 bases, the J end lost 0 bases, and 10 bases lay between the germline ends. The DNA of the CDR3 is TGTGCCAGCAGCTTAGCGATTCTCAGGAGCACAGATACGCAGTATTTT. Amino acids: CASSLAILRSTDTQYF.

This clone was found once. This CDR3 is also generated by other DNA sequences in the sample. The chain links TRBV6-1 to TRBJ2-7; 9 bases fit TRBD1. Germline values: CDR1 MNHNS, CDR2 SASEGT. With V trimmed by 1 base and J by 2 bases, 3 bases remained unmatched. The CDR3 has 15 residues. CDR3 in amino acids: CASSEGQGGPYEQYF. In DNA, the CDR3 is TGTGCCAGCAGTGAAGGACAGGGGGGGCCCTACGAGCAGTACTTC.

The count of this clone is one. The same CDR3 arises from other DNA sequences in this sample as well. The rearrangement links TRBV7-9 to TRBJ2-7; a weak D match, TRBD2 (6 bases). V was clipped by 5 bases and J by 7 bases, with 15 bases between them. Germline CDR1 is SEHNR and CDR2 is FQNEAQ (reference sequence). The CDR3 length is 13 residues. The CDR3 sequence is CASSPPGGREQYF. The CDR3 DNA sequence: TGTGCCAGCAGCCCCCCCGGGGGAAGGGAGCAGTACTTC.